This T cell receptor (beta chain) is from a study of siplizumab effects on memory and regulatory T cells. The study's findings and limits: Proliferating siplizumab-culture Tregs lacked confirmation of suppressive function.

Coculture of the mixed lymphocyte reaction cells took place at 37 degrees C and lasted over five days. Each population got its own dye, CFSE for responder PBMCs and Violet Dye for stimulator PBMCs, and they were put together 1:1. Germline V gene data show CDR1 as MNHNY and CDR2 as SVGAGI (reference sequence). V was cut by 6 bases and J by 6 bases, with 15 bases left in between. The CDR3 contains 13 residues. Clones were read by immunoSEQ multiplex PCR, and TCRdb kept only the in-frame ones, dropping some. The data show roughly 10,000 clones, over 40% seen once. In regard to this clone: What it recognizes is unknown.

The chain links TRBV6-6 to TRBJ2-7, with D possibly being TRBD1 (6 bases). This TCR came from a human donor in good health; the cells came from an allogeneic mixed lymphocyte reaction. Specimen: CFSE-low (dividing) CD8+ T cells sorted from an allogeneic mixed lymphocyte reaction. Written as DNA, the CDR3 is TGTGCCAGCAGCCTAACTCAGGGGTCCGAGCAGTACTTC. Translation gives CASSLTQGSEQYF.